This T cell receptor beta chain was identified in a study of HIV-infected patients and healthy controls. V was shortened by 3 bases and J by 1 base, with 14 bases between the two germline ends. The length of the CDR3 is 16 residues. The sample holds a few counts of this clonotype. TCRdb called the 5' RACE reads again in MiXCR, with one record for every CDR3 protein. The profile shows roughly 68,000 distinct CDR3 sequences, about 19% of them singletons. This receptor was obtained from a human donor in good health. This rearrangement joins TRBV12-3 or TRBV12-4 to TRBJ2-3; D possibly uses TRBD1 or TRBD2 (5 bases each). The material sequenced was CD4+ T cells from blood. The CDR3 reads CASSLMGERRTDTQYF. The CDR3 DNA reads as TGTGCCAGCAGTTTGATGGGGGAGAGACGCACAGATACGCAGTATTTT.